This TCR beta chain was profiled in a study of tumor and adjacent non-tumor tissue in lung cancer. No cell sorting was done before RNA was extracted from the tissue. Newly diagnosed lung cancer patients had thoracic surgery in China, August–late 2014, without prior chemotherapy. CDR1 and CDR2 from the germline V gene are WNHNN and SYGVQD (reference sequence). This CDR3 comprises 13 residues. V lost 8 bases and J 3 bases, leaving 10 bases between the germline ends. TCRbeta libraries were built with three rounds of nested PCR, modified from ARM-PCR. TCRdb re-called the multiplex PCR reads with MiXCR, one entry per CDR3 protein. Among tens of thousands of distinct CDR3 sequences listed, roughly 56% were seen once. General observations from the study: Tumor repertoires had a smaller top 100 clone share than normal lung. Tumor TCR diversity, when higher, was linked to shorter survival. Significantly higher TCR diversity was found in tumor than normal lung.

This clonotype showed up many times. What it recognizes is unknown. The source of this sequence is a man aged 45-60 years with non-small cell lung cancer. The chain links TRBV10-1 to TRBJ2-2; D may be TRBD1 or TRBD2 (5 bases each). Sequencing was done on a sample of lung tumor tissue. The CDR3 nucleotides are TGCGCCAGCTACCGGGACGACACCGGGGAGCTGTTTTTT. Amino acids: CASYRDDTGELFF.